Presented here are 27 T cell receptor beta chains from one specimen sequenced in a study of radiation and T cells in renal cell carcinoma. Sequencing was performed with immunoSEQ multiplex PCR; in TCRdb, only in-frame clones are kept and a portion is missing. Altogether roughly 18,000 clones are present, roughly 60% being singletons, with the ten largest covering 30% to 35%. Treatment defined: treatment-naive control, cytoreductive nephrectomy. Sequenced material: tumor tissue, taken from a patient whose treatment was nephrectomy without radiotherapy. These receptors were collected from a man aged 45-60 years with renal cell carcinoma.

This clone came up a few times. The J gene is TRBJ1-6, the V gene TRBV6-4; no reliable D call. The CDR3 runs to 14 residues. V was clipped by 4 bases and J by 9 bases, with 13 bases between them. Germline values: CDR1 MRHNA, CDR2 SNTAGT. CDR3 DNA: TGTGCCAGCAGTGGCTCGCCCGGTGGTTCACCCCTCCACTTT. Amino acids: CASSGSPGGSPLHF.

In its sample, this clone was seen a few times. This chain joins TRBV6-6 and TRBJ1-2; 9 bases line up with TRBD1. The CDR3 spans 14 residues. Unmatched junction bases numbered 7, after V lost 6 bases and J lost 5 bases. Germline V gene data show CDR1 as MNHNY and CDR2 as SVGAGI (reference sequence). The CDR3 coding sequence is TGTGCCAGCAGACCGGGACAGGGTGCTTATGGCTACACCTTC. Its protein is CASRPGQGAYGYTF.

The V call is TRBV6-1, the J call TRBJ1-1; possible D gene TRBD1, 5 bases. Germline CDR1 MNHNS, CDR2 SASEGT. The CDR3 is 13 residues long. V was cut by 6 bases and J by 0 bases, with 8 bases left in between. CDR3 sequence reads: CASRADMNTEAFF. CDR3 coding DNA: TGTGCCAGCAGAGCGGACATGAACACTGAAGCTTTCTTT.

The rearrangement uses TRBV7-2 and TRBJ2-7, with TRBD1 matching over 7 bases. V was pared by 5 bases and J by 1 base, with 8 bases of the junction left unmatched. Germline loops: CDR1 SGHTA, CDR2 FQGNSA. This CDR3 is built from 15 residues. The CDR3 coding sequence is TGTGCCAGCAGCCAGGGGGACGCCTCTTCCTACGAGCAGTACTTC. It yields the protein CASSQGDASSYEQYF.

This CDR3 reads CASFQGTYNEQFF. Here the CDR3 DNA reads TGTGCCAGCTTTCAGGGTACCTACAATGAGCAGTTCTTC. The rearrangement links TRBV2 to TRBJ2-1; possibly TRBD1 for D (5 bases). The CDR3 spans 13 residues. Trimming cost V 8 bases and J 2 bases, with 10 bases left between them. Germline V gives CDR1 SNHLY, CDR2 FYNNEI.

This chain uses TRBV7-2 with TRBJ2-7; D might be TRBD2 (7 bases). The length of the CDR3 is 14 residues. In germline, CDR1 is SGHTA, CDR2 FQGNSA. V was shortened by 6 bases and J by 3 bases, with 15 bases between the two germline ends. This CDR3 is CASSYGGPGYEQYF. The CDR3 region has the DNA TGTGCCAGCAGTTACGGGGGGCCGGGCTACGAGCAGTACTTC.

The J gene is TRBJ1-6, the V gene TRBV10-3; D remains unclear. Trimming pared 3 bases from V and 14 bases from J, leaving 26 bases between. Per the germline V gene, CDR1 is ENHRY and CDR2 is SYGVKD. The CDR3 is 17 amino acids. The CDR3 nucleotides are TGTGCCATCAGTGACCCGAACCCGTCCGCCTCGGGTGTGACCCTCCACTTT. As protein: CAISDPNPSASGVTLHF.

V usage is TRBV15 and J usage is TRBJ1-1; D may be TRBD1 (6 bases). The V end lost 0 bases, the J end lost 10 bases, and 15 bases lay between the germline ends. The CDR3 spans 14 residues. Germline CDR1 and CDR2: LNHNV and YYDKDF (reference sequence). CDR3 DNA: TGTGCCACCAGCAGAGATAGGGGGAGGATGGGAGCTTTCTTT. This gives the protein CATSRDRGRMGAFF.

The rearrangement links TRBV5-1 to TRBJ2-1; D not resolved. CDR3 size: 14 residues. In germline, CDR1 is SGHRS, CDR2 YFSETQ. Trimming took off 5 bases at V and 4 bases at J, with 13 bases between the two ends. The CDR3 region has the DNA TGCGCCAGCAGAATACAGACCTCTTACAATGAGCAGTTCTTC. Translation: CASRIQTSYNEQFF.

The chain combines TRBV7-2 with TRBJ1-2; maybe TRBD1 (5 bases). Trimming took off 7 bases at V and 3 bases at J, with 15 bases between the two ends. CDR1 is SGHTA and CDR2 is FQGNSA in the germline V gene. This CDR3 is 14 amino acids long. The CDR3 DNA reads as TGTGCCAGCATCGAGGGTGGGGGTGACTATGGCTACACCTTC. This gives the protein CASIEGGGDYGYTF.

The V and J genes are TRBV7-9 and TRBJ1-5, with no clear D. The CDR3 extends over 12 amino acids. The germline V gene encodes CDR1 SEHNR and CDR2 FQNEAQ (reference sequence). The V gene lost 1 base and the J gene lost 4 bases, with 2 bases spanning the gap. The CDR3 spells CASSLDNQPQHF. The DNA of the CDR3 is TGTGCCAGCAGCTTAGATAATCAGCCCCAGCATTTT.

A single count supports this clone. The chain is built from TRBV5-4 and TRBJ2-5; D perhaps matches TRBD2 (6 bases). The CDR3 contains 16 residues. CDR1 is SGHNT and CDR2 is YYREEE in the germline V gene (reference sequence). Trimming left V 3 bases short and J 4 bases short, with 19 bases between. The CDR3 reads CASSSGTVVGGETQYF. In DNA, the CDR3 is TGTGCCAGCAGCTCGGGGACGGTAGTCGGGGGAGAGACCCAGTACTTC.

Ten or more counts support this clone. This chain joins TRBV27 and TRBJ1-1; D may be TRBD1 (6 bases). Germline lookup yields CDR1 MNHEY and CDR2 SMNVEV (reference sequence). Trimming took off 8 bases at V and 2 bases at J, with 15 bases between the two ends. The CDR3 runs 14 residues. The CDR3: CASASGGANTEAFF. CDR3 DNA: TGTGCCAGCGCGTCGGGGGGGGCAAACACTGAAGCTTTCTTT.

This clone showed up just a few times. V gene TRBV28 combines with J gene TRBJ2-7; D is unclear. The CDR3 runs 12 residues. Germline CDR1 is MDHEN and CDR2 is SYDVKM. V lost 2 bases and J 4 bases, leaving 6 bases between the germline ends. DNA for the CDR3: TGTGCCAGCAGTTTAATAGTGTACGAGCAGTACTTC. Protein product: CASSLIVYEQYF. The variable domain in full, completed from reference TRBV28 and TRBJ2-7, reads DVKVTQSSRYLVKRTGEKVFLECVQDMDHENMFWYRQDPGLGLRLIYFSYDVKMKEKGDIPEGYSVSREKKERFSLILESASTNQTSMYLCASSLIVYEQYFGPGTRLTVT.

The chain is built from TRBV7-2 and TRBJ2-7; 7 bases line up with TRBD2. The CDR3 sequence is 14 residues long. The trim removed 5 bases at V and 3 bases at J, leaving 7 bases unmatched. Germline CDR1 is SGHTA and CDR2 is FQGNSA. CDR3 nucleotide sequence: TGTGCCAGCAGCCACCGGGACTACGACTACGAGCAGTACTTC. This translates into CASSHRDYDYEQYF.

The V and J genes are TRBV19 and TRBJ1-2; D is perhaps TRBD1 (5 bases). CDR3 length: 16 residues. The germline gives CDR1 LNHDA, CDR2 SQIVND (reference sequence). Trimming left V 11 bases short and J 2 bases short, with 24 bases between. For the CDR3, the DNA is TGTGCCTCCGGGGAGGGGCGCCGAACCTCGAACTATGGCTACACCTTC. It translates to CASGEGRRTSNYGYTF.

This clone was observed a handful of times. The chain links TRBV29-1 to TRBJ1-2; 9 bases fit TRBD1. Germline CDR1 reads SQVTM; CDR2 reads ANQGSEA. V lost 6 bases and J lost 8; bases outside the gene matches: 10. The CDR3 loop spans 13 amino acids. CDR3 loop: CSVWTGELGGYTF. The CDR3 DNA is TGCAGCGTCTGGACAGGGGAATTAGGAGGCTACACCTTC.

The chain recombines TRBV4-2 with TRBJ1-2; a weak D match, TRBD1 (6 bases). Germline loops: CDR1 LGHNA, CDR2 YNFKEQ. The CDR3 runs to 15 residues. The V and J ends lost 4 bases and 9 bases respectively, with 21 bases between them. The CDR3 sequence: CASSLSEDSSTSYTF. CDR3 sequence (DNA): TGTGCCAGCAGCCTGTCCGAGGACAGCTCTACTAGCTACACCTTC.

V usage is TRBV13 and J usage is TRBJ2-7; no clear D gene. CDR3 length: 11 residues. Germline V CDR1 and CDR2: PRHDT, FYEKMQ (reference sequence). CDR3 loop: CASSLGPALGV. The DNA of the CDR3 is TGTGCCAGCAGCTTAGGCCCGGCTCTCGGAGTC.

The chain links TRBV18 to TRBJ2-1; 8 positions match TRBD2. The CDR3 has 14 amino acids. Germline lookup yields CDR1 KGHSH and CDR2 LQKENI. V dropped 5 bases and J dropped 6; count of bases not matched to a gene: 6. DNA of the CDR3: TGTGCCAGCTCAATCGGGGGGGCTTCCAATGAGCAGTTCTTC. It is translated as CASSIGGASNEQFF. The whole variable domain, remainder taken from reference TRBV18 and TRBJ2-1, is NAGVMQNPRHLVRRRGQEARLRCSPMKGHSHVYWYRQLPEEGLKFMVYLQKENIIDESGMPKERFSAEFPKEGPSILRIQQVVRGDSAAYFCASSIGGASNEQFFGPGTRLTVL.

This clone has just one count. V is TRBV7-9 and J is TRBJ2-1; D ambiguous. This CDR3 has 8 amino acids. Germline lookup yields CDR1 SEHNR and CDR2 FQNEAQ (reference sequence). V shed 7 bases and J shed 8 bases, with 0 bases lying between them. The CDR3 bases are TGTGCCAGCAATGAGCAGTTCTTC. Translating it yields CASNEQFF.

The rearrangement joins TRBV28 to TRBJ2-7; D is possibly TRBD1 or TRBD2 (6 bases each). Germline values: CDR1 MDHEN, CDR2 SYDVKM. The CDR3 runs to 15 residues. Trimming shortened V by 4 bases and J by 4 bases, and 17 bases separated the two germline ends. The CDR3 loop reads CASSSGARTLYEQYF. The CDR3 DNA reads as TGTGCCAGCAGTTCGGGGGCCCGCACCTTGTACGAGCAGTACTTC.

CDR3 in amino acids: CASSSGQGAYYEQYF. The CDR3 DNA is TGTGCCAGCAGTTCTGGACAGGGGGCCTACTACGAGCAGTACTTC. The rearrangement uses TRBV28 and TRBJ2-7; 11 nucleotides match TRBD1. The V gene end was trimmed by 4 bases and the J gene end by 3 bases; junction bases not matched to a gene: 5. Looked up from germline, CDR1 is MDHEN and CDR2 is SYDVKM. The CDR3 is 15 amino acids.

The V and J genes are TRBV4-3 and TRBJ2-5; 9 bases are a match to TRBD2. This CDR3 has 14 residues. CDR1 is LGHNA, CDR2 YSLEER, per germline. With V trimmed by 0 bases and J by 6 bases, 2 bases remained unmatched. The CDR3 coding sequence is TGCGCCAGCAGCCAAGACCTAGCGGGGAAGACCCAGTACTTC. Translated, it gives CASSQDLAGKTQYF.

This clone has just one count. The chain is built from TRBV6-5 and TRBJ1-1, with D tentatively TRBD1 (6 bases). This CDR3 is 14 amino acids long. Germline lookup yields CDR1 MNHEY and CDR2 SVGAGI. Between the trimmed V and J ends, which lost 8 bases and 1 base, there was a span of 14 bases. The CDR3 DNA follows: TGTGCCAGCTGGAACAGGGCGCGGAACACTGAAGCTTTCTTT. Translating gives CASWNRARNTEAFF.

V gene TRBV6-4 combines with J gene TRBJ2-1; 11 bases are shared with TRBD2. Per the germline V gene, CDR1 is MRHNA and CDR2 is SNTAGT. Germline trimming cut 5 bases from V and 10 bases from J; bases unmatched to any gene: 7. The CDR3 sequence is 14 residues long. CDR3 sequence reads: CASSPWGLAAEQFF. The DNA for the CDR3 is TGTGCCAGCAGTCCTTGGGGACTAGCGGCCGAGCAGTTCTTC.

This clone was picked up one time. The chain combines TRBV2 with TRBJ2-5; TRBD2 matches 7 bases. The CDR3 is made up of 13 amino acids. Germline trimming cut 10 bases from V and 5 bases from J; bases unmatched to any gene: 10. Germline V gene sequence: CDR1 SNHLY, CDR2 FYNNEI. The CDR3 here is CATMRGSRETQYF. In DNA form, the CDR3 reads TGTGCCACCATGCGGGGGAGTCGGGAGACCCAGTACTTC.